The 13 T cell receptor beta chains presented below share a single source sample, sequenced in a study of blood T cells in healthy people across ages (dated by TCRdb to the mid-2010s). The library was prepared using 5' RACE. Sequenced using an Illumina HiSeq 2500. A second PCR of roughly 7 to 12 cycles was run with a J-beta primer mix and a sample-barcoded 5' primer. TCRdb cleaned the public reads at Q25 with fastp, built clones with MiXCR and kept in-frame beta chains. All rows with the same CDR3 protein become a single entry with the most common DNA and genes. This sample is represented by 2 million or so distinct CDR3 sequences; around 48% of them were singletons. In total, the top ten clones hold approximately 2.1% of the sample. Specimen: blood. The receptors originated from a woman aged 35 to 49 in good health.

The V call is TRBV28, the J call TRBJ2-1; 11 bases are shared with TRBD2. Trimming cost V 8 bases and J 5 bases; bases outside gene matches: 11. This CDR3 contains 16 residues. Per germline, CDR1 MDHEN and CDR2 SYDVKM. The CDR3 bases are TGTGCCAGCCGGGGACTAGCGGTAGTTCCTAACAATGAGCAGTTCTTC. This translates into CASRGLAVVPNNEQFF.

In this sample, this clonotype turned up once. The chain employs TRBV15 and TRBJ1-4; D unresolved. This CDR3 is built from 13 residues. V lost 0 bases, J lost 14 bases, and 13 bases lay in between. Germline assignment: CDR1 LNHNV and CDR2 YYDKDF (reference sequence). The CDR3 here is CATSRDTWDTLFF. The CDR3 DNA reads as TGTGCCACCAGCAGAGATACATGGGATACTCTGTTTTTT.

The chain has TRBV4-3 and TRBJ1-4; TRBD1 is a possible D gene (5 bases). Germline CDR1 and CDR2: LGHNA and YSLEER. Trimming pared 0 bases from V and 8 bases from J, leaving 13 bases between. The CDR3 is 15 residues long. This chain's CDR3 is CASSQDLTGREKLFF. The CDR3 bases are TGCGCCAGCAGCCAAGACCTCACGGGGCGAGAAAAACTGTTTTTT.

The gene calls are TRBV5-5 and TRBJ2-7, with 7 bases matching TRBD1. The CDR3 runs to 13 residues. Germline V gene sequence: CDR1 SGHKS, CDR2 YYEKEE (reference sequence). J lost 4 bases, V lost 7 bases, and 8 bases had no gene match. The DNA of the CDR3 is TGTGCCAGCTTGACAGGGCAGACTTACGAGCAGTACTTC. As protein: CASLTGQTYEQYF.

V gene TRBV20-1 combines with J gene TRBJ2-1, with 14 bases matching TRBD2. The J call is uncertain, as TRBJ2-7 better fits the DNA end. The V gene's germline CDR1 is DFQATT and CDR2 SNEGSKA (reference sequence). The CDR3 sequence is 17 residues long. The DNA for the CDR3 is TGCAGTGCTAGACGACTAGCGGGGGGGAGCTCCTACAATGAGCAGTACTTC. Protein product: CSARRLAGGSSYNEQYF.

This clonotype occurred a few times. CDR3 amino acids: CASSLSSGGFSSYEQYF. The CDR3 DNA is TGTGCCAGCAGCTTATCTAGCGGGGGGTTTAGCTCCTACGAGCAGTACTTC. The chain employs TRBV7-2 and TRBJ2-7; 11 positions agree with TRBD2. The length of the CDR3 is 17 residues. Losses at the gene ends were 2 bases for V and 0 bases for J; bases not matched to a gene: 6. Germline CDR1 reads SGHTA; CDR2 reads FQGNSA.

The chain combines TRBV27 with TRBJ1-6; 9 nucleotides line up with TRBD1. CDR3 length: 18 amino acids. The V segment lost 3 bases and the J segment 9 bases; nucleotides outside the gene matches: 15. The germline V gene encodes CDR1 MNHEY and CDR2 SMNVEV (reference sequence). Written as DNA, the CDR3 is TGTGCCAGCAGTTTCCTCTCCCGGCCGGGACAGGGCGGTTCACCCCTCCACTTT. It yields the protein CASSFLSRPGQGGSPLHF.

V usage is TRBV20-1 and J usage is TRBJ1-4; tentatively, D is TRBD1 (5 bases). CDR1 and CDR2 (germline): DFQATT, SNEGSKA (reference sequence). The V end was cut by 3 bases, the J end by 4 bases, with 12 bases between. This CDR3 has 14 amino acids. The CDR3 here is CSAREGPYNEKLFF. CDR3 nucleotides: TGCAGTGCTAGGGAGGGACCCTATAATGAAAAACTGTTTTTT.

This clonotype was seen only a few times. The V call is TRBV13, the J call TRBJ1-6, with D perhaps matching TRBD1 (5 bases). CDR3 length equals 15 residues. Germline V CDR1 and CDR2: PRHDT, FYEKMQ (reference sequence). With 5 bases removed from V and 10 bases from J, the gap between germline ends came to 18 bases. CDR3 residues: CASSPQGMGGSPLHF. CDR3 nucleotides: TGTGCCAGCAGCCCCCAGGGTATGGGTGGGTCACCCCTCCACTTT.

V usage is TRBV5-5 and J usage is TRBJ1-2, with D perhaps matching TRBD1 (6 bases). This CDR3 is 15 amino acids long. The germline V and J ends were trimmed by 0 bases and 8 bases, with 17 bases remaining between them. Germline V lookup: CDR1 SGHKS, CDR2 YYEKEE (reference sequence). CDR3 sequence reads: CASSLEVAGARGYTF. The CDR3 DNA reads TGTGCCAGCAGCTTGGAGGTTGCGGGGGCGCGGGGCTACACCTTC.

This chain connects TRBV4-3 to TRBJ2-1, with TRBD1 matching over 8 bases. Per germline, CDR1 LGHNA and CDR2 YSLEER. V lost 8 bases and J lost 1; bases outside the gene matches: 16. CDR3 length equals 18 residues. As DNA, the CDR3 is TGCGCCAGCCCAGATCCGGAGCGACAGGGGAGTTCCTACAATGAGCAGTTCTTC. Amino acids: CASPDPERQGSSYNEQFF.

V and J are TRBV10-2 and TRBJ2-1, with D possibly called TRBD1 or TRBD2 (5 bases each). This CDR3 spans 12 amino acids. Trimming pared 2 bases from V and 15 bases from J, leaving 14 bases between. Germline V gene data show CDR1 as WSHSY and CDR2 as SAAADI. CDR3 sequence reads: CASSETGIAGFF. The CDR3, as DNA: TGCGCCAGCAGTGAGACAGGCATCGCGGGGTTCTTC.

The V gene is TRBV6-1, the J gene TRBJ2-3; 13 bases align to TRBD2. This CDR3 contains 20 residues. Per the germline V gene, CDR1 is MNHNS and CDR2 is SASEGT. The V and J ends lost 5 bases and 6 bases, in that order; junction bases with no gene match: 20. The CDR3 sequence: CASSRATGLAGSSSSDTQYF. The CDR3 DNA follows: TGTGCCAGCAGTAGGGCCACGGGACTAGCGGGGAGTAGTTCATCGGATACGCAGTATTTT.